Reported below is one TCR beta chain. Antigen unknown. This sample was taken from a study of CD8 T cells in Susac syndrome. Notes on the study in general: Clonal expansion was not seen in any Susac syndrome CD4+ T cell repertoire.

This CDR3 region has 12 residues. Trimming left V 0 bases short and J 5 bases short, with 2 bases between. Germline values: CDR1 LNHNV, CDR2 YYDKDF (reference sequence). The sequenced target, TCR beta, came from blood CD8+ and CD4+ T cells. TEMRA cells were FACS-enriched, and CD8+ and CD4+ T cells were isolated negatively. An amount of RNA that ranged from roughly 0.45 to 1 ug was reverse transcribed with random hexamers. Coverage of TCR beta CDR3 amplification by immunoSEQ multiplex PCR extended to 54 Vbeta and 13 Jbeta. TCRdb analysed the immunoSEQ multiplex PCR reads with MiXCR anew, one entry per CDR3 protein. The sample consists of some 150,000 distinct CDR3 sequences, approximately 95% of them appearing once.

Sequenced material: CD4+ T cells from PBMCs. The clonotype comes from a human donor with Susac syndrome. This sequence joins TRBV15 and TRBJ1-5; D is ambiguous. CDR3 residues: CATSRDYQPQHF. The CDR3 DNA follows: TGTGCCACCAGCAGAGATTATCAGCCCCAGCATTTT.